These 27 T cell receptor beta chains came from one sample sequenced in a study of T cells after yellow fever vaccination (dated by TCRdb to between 2019 and 2020). The treatment or condition label here, explained by the study, means: live attenuated yellow fever vaccine strain. Receptor amplification or capture employed 5' RACE. The instrument was an Illumina HiSeq 2500. In-frame beta chains were kept once TCRdb had trimmed the public reads at Q25 with fastp and called clones with MiXCR. CDR3 protein sequences are deduplicated, and each keeps its most common genes and DNA. The sample data list approximately 160,000 distinct CDR3 sequences, and approximately 6.2% of these were observed just once. Together, the top ten hold just under 3% of the sample. The sample consisted of CD4+ T cells sorted from PBMCs, taken on the day of the first yellow fever vaccination. The receptors were gathered from a man aged 18 to 29 who received the YFV17D yellow fever vaccine.

This clonotype has only a few counts. The chain recombines TRBV5-1 with TRBJ1-2; 7 bases line up with TRBD1. V was clipped by 4 bases and J by 4 bases; unmatched bases: 7. The germline V gene encodes CDR1 SGHRS and CDR2 YFSETQ. The CDR3 extends over 14 amino acids. CDR3 amino acids: CASSPPGQAYGYTF. The CDR3 DNA reads TGCGCCAGCAGCCCGCCCGGACAGGCCTATGGCTACACCTTC.

This clonotype was counted a few times. The chain employs TRBV20-1 and TRBJ2-3; D is unresolved. CDR1 is DFQATT and CDR2 is SNEGSKA in the germline V gene (reference sequence). The CDR3 contains 12 residues. The CDR3 is CSVLSAADTQYF. CDR3 coding DNA: TGCAGCGTATTGTCGGCGGCAGATACGCAGTATTTT.

This clonotype was recorded many times. An end of the junction differs from the germline gene, which may be a read error. This sequence joins TRBV5-1 and TRBJ2-5, with no clear D. The CDR3 is made up of 13 amino acids. Germline V gene lookup returns CDR1 SGHRS and CDR2 YFSETQ. CDR3 region: CASSLEGQGTQYF. Written as DNA, the CDR3 is TGCGCCAGCAGCTTGGAAGGTCAAGGGACCCAGTACTTC.

This clonotype has a count of ten or more. The gene calls are TRBV20-1 and TRBJ2-5; 8 nucleotides agree with TRBD1. The CDR3 extends over 13 amino acids. V lost 4 bases and J lost 4; bases outside the gene matches: 5. In germline, CDR1 is DFQATT, CDR2 SNEGSKA (reference sequence). The DNA of the CDR3 is TGCAGTGCTACCCGACAGGGGACAGAGACCCAGTACTTC. Its translation: CSATRQGTETQYF.

The chain is built from TRBV18 and TRBJ1-4; D is unresolved. The V gene's germline CDR1 is KGHSH and CDR2 LQKENI. V was cut by 3 bases and J by 8 bases, with 16 bases left in between. This CDR3 comprises 15 residues. CDR3 residues: CASSPSAEMFEKLFF. CDR3 nucleotide sequence: TGTGCCAGCTCACCTTCGGCAGAAATGTTCGAAAAACTGTTTTTT. Full variable domain (rest looked up from reference TRBV18 and TRBJ1-4): NAGVMQNPRHLVRRRGQEARLRCSPMKGHSHVYWYRQLPEEGLKFMVYLQKENIIDESGMPKERFSAEFPKEGPSILRIQQVVRGDSAAYFCASSPSAEMFEKLFFGSGTQLSVL.

This clonotype was counted at least ten times. CDR3 DNA: TGTGCCAGCAGCCAAGATCTCACGCAAGAAGCTTTCTTT. Translation gives CASSQDLTQEAFF. The chain couples TRBV3-1 to TRBJ1-1; D uncertain. There are 13 residues in the CDR3. The V end lost 0 bases, the J end lost 8 bases, and 10 bases lay between the germline ends. In germline, CDR1 is LGHDT, CDR2 YNNKEL (reference sequence).

At least ten counts were recorded for this clonotype. V usage is TRBV10-3 and J usage is TRBJ2-2; 8 bases fit TRBD1. The V gene's germline CDR1 is ENHRY and CDR2 SYGVKD. The CDR3 covers 13 residues. After removal of 6 bases from V and 6 bases from J, the junction contained 3 bases not matched to a gene. The CDR3 here is CAIRGQDPGELFF. CDR3 sequence (DNA): TGTGCCATCAGGGGACAGGACCCCGGGGAGCTGTTTTTT.

In its sample, this clonotype was seen a few times. The chain carries TRBV21-1 and TRBJ2-1; the DNA was not used to check the table's D call, TRBD1. TRBV21-1 is classified as a pseudogene. The CDR3 consists of 16 residues. The CDR3 region has the DNA TGTGCCAGCAGCGAATGGGGGGGTCAATCCTACAATGAGCAGTTCTTC. It translates to CASSEWGGQSYNEQFF.

This clonotype was counted ten times or more. The chain joins TRBV5-1 to TRBJ2-6; the D gene is possibly TRBD2 (6 bases). Germline V lookup: CDR1 SGHRS, CDR2 YFSETQ. CDR3 length equals 14 residues. Trimming removed 6 bases at V and 3 bases at J, with 10 bases between. The CDR3 coding sequence is TGCGCCAGCAACCAGGGAGGTGGGGCCAACGTCCTGACTTTC. It yields the protein CASNQGGGANVLTF. The full variable domain, its missing parts supplied by reference TRBV5-1 and TRBJ2-6, is KAGVTQTPRYLIKTRGQQVTLSCSPISGHRSVSWYQQTPGQGLQFLFEYFSETQRNKGNFPGRFSGRQFSNSRSEMNVSTLELGDSALYLCASNQGGGANVLTFGAGSRLTVL.

J is TRBJ1-6 and V is TRBV4-3; unclear D gene. Deletions cut 0 bases from V and 10 bases from J, with 22 bases between. Germline CDR1 is LGHNA and CDR2 is YSLEER. The CDR3 runs to 18 residues. The DNA for the CDR3 is TGCGCCAGCAGCCAAGATTTCACAGCTATCGCCCCGTCCTCACCCCTCCACTTT. Translating it yields CASSQDFTAIAPSSPLHF.

Comment on this clonotype: This may be a read error: a much more frequent sequence differs by one nucleotide. The genes are TRBV2 and TRBJ2-5, with TRBD2 matching over 7 bases. This CDR3 spans 14 amino acids. The V gene's germline CDR1 is SNHLY and CDR2 FYNNEI. The CDR3 nucleotides read TGTGCCGGCAGTGAAGCCAGCGGGGAAGAGACCCAGTACTTC. Protein product: CAGSEASGEETQYF.

This clonotype was observed a handful of times. The rearrangement uses TRBV18 and TRBJ1-4; D unresolved. Per the germline V gene, CDR1 is KGHSH and CDR2 is LQKENI. This CDR3 contains 14 residues. V was clipped by 3 bases and J by 6 bases, with 11 bases between them. CDR3 sequence (DNA): TGTGCCAGCTCACCGGGCAGCGCTTATGAAAAACTGTTTTTT. It translates to CASSPGSAYEKLFF.

There are many counts of this clonotype. The chain recombines TRBV30 with TRBJ2-1; TRBD2 matches 8 bases. Trimming cost V 2 bases and J 5 bases; bases outside gene matches: 8. This CDR3 spans 15 amino acids. Germline V gene sequence: CDR1 GTSNPN, CDR2 SVGIG (reference sequence). The CDR3 reads CAWSIGSGGDNEQFF. The CDR3 DNA sequence: TGTGCCTGGAGTATCGGGAGCGGGGGTGACAATGAGCAGTTCTTC.

The CDR3 DNA reads TGCGCCAGCAGCTTCCAAATACTAGCGGGGAGCCAAGAGACCCAGTACTTC. This codes for CASSFQILAGSQETQYF. This chain joins TRBV5-1 and TRBJ2-5; 10 bases map to TRBD2. Germline CDR1 SGHRS, CDR2 YFSETQ. V was pared by 2 bases and J by 1 base, with 8 bases of the junction left unmatched. This CDR3 contains 17 residues.

Many counts were recorded for this clonotype. The chain carries TRBV6-1 and TRBJ2-2; 12 bases are shared with TRBD2. The CDR3 runs 16 residues. The J segment lost 6 bases and the V segment lost 5 bases, leaving 7 bases of the junction unmatched. Looked up from germline, CDR1 is MNHNS and CDR2 is SASEGT. This CDR3 is CASSQPSGGVPGELFF. The CDR3 nucleotides read TGTGCCAGCAGTCAGCCTAGCGGGGGGGTCCCCGGGGAGCTGTTTTTT.

The genes are TRBV12-3 or TRBV12-4 and TRBJ2-5, with D possibly matching TRBD1 (5 bases). The CDR3 loop spans 13 amino acids. Trimming shortened V by 6 bases and J by 4 bases, and 12 bases separated the two germline ends. The CDR3 spells CASRTDVRETQYF. CDR3 sequence (DNA): TGTGCCAGCAGGACAGATGTAAGAGAGACCCAGTACTTC.

The rearrangement links TRBV28 to TRBJ2-7; a possible D gene is TRBD2 (5 bases). The germline V and J ends were trimmed by 6 bases and 7 bases, with 16 bases remaining between them. This CDR3 contains 13 residues. Germline V gene sequence: CDR1 MDHEN, CDR2 SYDVKM. The CDR3 DNA sequence: TGTGCCAGCAGCCGCTATACTCCGGGGGAGCAGTACGTC. Its protein is CASSRYTPGEQYV.

This clonotype was detected only a few times. The rearrangement uses TRBV6-5 and TRBJ1-5, with a weak D call TRBD1 (5 bases). This CDR3 contains 14 residues. The germline CDR1 and CDR2 sequences are MNHEY and SVGAGI. V was trimmed by 2 bases and J by 3 bases, leaving 8 bases between them. The CDR3 spells CASSYRGHNQPQHF. In DNA, the CDR3 is TGTGCCAGCAGTTACAGGGGTCACAATCAGCCCCAGCATTTT.

The chain links TRBV28 to TRBJ1-1, with D perhaps matching TRBD1 (6 bases). V was cut by 2 bases and J by 1 base, with 11 bases left in between. The CDR3 runs to 15 residues. CDR1 and CDR2 (germline): MDHEN, SYDVKM. DNA for the CDR3: TGTGCCAGCAGTTTACAGGGGCGTAGGAACACTGAAGCTTTCTTT. This sequence encodes CASSLQGRRNTEAFF.

This chain connects TRBV6-5 to TRBJ2-3, with 9 bases fitting TRBD2. Germline V gene data show CDR1 as MNHEY and CDR2 as SVGAGI. The CDR3 length is 15 residues. J gave up 4 bases and V 4 bases, and 6 bases lay outside the gene matches. CDR3 sequence reads: CASSSPLAGADTQYF. CDR3 bases: TGTGCCAGCAGTTCGCCACTAGCGGGTGCAGATACGCAGTATTTT.

This clonotype was observed at least ten times. CDR3 nucleotides: TGTGCCAGCAGCTTCCGGGACTCTAAAGCTTTCTTT. Protein sequence: CASSFRDSKAFF. The chain recombines TRBV11-2 with TRBJ1-1, with D perhaps matching TRBD1 (5 bases). V dropped 3 bases and J dropped 9 bases, with 11 bases sitting between them. Germline V lookup: CDR1 SGHAT, CDR2 FQNNGV. The CDR3 extends over 12 amino acids.

This rearrangement joins TRBV20-1 to TRBJ2-3; TRBD2 matches at 10 bases. Germline assignment: CDR1 DFQATT and CDR2 SNEGSKA (reference sequence). J lost 4 bases, V lost 3 bases, and 10 bases had no gene match. The CDR3 runs 16 residues. CDR3 nucleotides: TGCAGTGCTAGGGGCGAGCTAGCGGGGGTTGCAGATACGCAGTATTTT. Its translation: CSARGELAGVADTQYF.

This clonotype was counted ten times or more. The rearrangement joins TRBV18 to TRBJ2-7; 7 bases line up with TRBD2. This CDR3 is 15 amino acids long. The junction had 9 bases not matched to a gene; V was cut back by 3 bases and J by 4 bases. Germline CDR1 is KGHSH and CDR2 is LQKENI. The CDR3 coding sequence is TGTGCCAGCTCACCCACAGCGGGGTTTAATTACGAGCAGTACGTC. This sequence encodes CASSPTAGFNYEQYV.

This clonotype showed up many times. The chain is built from TRBV7-2 and TRBJ2-3, with D unresolved. Germline V gene data show CDR1 as SGHTA and CDR2 as FQGNSA. The CDR3 has 15 amino acids. The germline V and J ends were trimmed by 3 bases and 2 bases, with 12 bases remaining between them. CDR3 protein: CASSFKRAHTDTQYF. CDR3 DNA: TGTGCCAGCAGCTTCAAAAGGGCCCACACAGATACGCAGTATTTT.

In this sample, this clonotype turned up a few times. The V and J genes are TRBV5-1 and TRBJ2-5; 9 positions match TRBD2. The germline V gene encodes CDR1 SGHRS and CDR2 YFSETQ. The CDR3 has 16 residues. The V gene end was trimmed by 6 bases and the J gene end by 0 bases; junction bases not matched to a gene: 9. The CDR3 DNA is TGCGCCAGCACCATTGGGCTAGCGGGGAACCAAGAGACCCAGTACTTC. This codes for CASTIGLAGNQETQYF. The full variable domain, its missing parts supplied by reference TRBV5-1 and TRBJ2-5, is KAGVTQTPRYLIKTRGQQVTLSCSPISGHRSVSWYQQTPGQGLQFLFEYFSETQRNKGNFPGRFSGRQFSNSRSEMNVSTLELGDSALYLCASTIGLAGNQETQYFGPGTRLLVL.

There are a few counts of this clonotype. This chain links TRBV5-1 with TRBJ1-5, with 9 positions matching TRBD1. This CDR3 is 14 amino acids long. From germline, CDR1 is SGHRS and CDR2 YFSETQ. The J segment lost 8 bases and the V segment lost 4 bases, leaving 7 bases of the junction unmatched. CDR3 DNA sequence: TGCGCCAGCAGCCGGGGACAGGGAAAAGAGCCCCAGCATTTT. It codes for CASSRGQGKEPQHF.

At least ten counts were recorded for this clonotype. This rearrangement joins TRBV6-5 to TRBJ1-1; TRBD1 agrees at 8 bases. Germline V gene lookup returns CDR1 MNHEY and CDR2 SVGAGI. CDR3 length: 15 amino acids. Trimming took 6 bases from V and 1 from J; bases not matched to a gene: 7. The CDR3, as DNA: TGTGCCAGCAGGCCCAGGGGGCAGGGGAACACTGAAGCTTTCTTT. It specifies CASRPRGQGNTEAFF.